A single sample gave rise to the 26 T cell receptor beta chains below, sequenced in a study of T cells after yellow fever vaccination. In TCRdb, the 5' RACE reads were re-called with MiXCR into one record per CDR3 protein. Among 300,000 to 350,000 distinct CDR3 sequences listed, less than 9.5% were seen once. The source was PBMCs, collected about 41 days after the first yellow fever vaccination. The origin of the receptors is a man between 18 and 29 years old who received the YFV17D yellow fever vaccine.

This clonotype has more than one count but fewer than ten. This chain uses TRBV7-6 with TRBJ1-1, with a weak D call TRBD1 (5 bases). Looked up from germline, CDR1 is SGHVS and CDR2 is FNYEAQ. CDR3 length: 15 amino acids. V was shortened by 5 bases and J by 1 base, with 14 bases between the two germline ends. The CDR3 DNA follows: TGTGCCAGCAGCGCTCAGGCAGGGACGAACACTGAAGCTTTCTTT. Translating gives CASSAQAGTNTEAFF.

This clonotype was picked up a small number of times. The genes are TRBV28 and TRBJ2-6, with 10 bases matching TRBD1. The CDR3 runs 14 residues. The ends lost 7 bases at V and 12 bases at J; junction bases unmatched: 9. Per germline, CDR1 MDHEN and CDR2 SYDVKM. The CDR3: CASTSGTGASVLTF. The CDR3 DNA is TGTGCCAGCACTTCCGGGACAGGGGCTTCCGTCCTGACTTTC.

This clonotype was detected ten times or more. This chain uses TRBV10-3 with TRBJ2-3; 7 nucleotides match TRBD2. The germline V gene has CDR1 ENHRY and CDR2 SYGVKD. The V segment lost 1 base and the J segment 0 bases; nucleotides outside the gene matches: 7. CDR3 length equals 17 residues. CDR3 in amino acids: CAISEWRVRGSTDTQYF. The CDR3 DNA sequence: TGTGCCATCAGTGAGTGGAGGGTGCGGGGGAGCACAGATACGCAGTATTTT.

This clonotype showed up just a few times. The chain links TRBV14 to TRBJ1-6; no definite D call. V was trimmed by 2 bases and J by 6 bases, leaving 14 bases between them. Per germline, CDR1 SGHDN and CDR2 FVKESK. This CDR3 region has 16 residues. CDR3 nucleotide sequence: TGTGCCAGCAGCCAACGCTTCGGGTCGCTTAATTCACCCCTCCACTTT. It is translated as CASSQRFGSLNSPLHF.

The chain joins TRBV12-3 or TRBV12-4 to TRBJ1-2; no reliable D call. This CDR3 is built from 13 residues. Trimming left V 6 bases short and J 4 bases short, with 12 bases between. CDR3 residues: CASSSLGSYGYTF. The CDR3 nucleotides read TGTGCCAGCAGCAGCCTGGGATCCTATGGCTACACCTTC.

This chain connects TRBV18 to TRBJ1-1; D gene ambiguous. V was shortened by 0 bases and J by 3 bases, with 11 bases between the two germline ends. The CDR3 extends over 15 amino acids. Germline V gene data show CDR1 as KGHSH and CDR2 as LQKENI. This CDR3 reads CASSPPYTADTEAFF. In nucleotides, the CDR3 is TGTGCCAGCTCACCACCGTACACTGCGGACACTGAAGCTTTCTTT.

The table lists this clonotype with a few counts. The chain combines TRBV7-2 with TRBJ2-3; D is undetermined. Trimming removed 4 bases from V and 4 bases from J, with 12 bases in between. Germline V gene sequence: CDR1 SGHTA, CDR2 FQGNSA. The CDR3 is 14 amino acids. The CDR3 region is CASSYRTPPDTQYF. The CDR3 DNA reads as TGTGCCAGCAGCTATAGGACCCCCCCAGATACGCAGTATTTT.

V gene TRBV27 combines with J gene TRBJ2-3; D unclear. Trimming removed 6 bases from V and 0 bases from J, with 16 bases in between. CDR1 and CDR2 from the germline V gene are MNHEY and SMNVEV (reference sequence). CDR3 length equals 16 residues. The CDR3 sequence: CASRPQALSSTDTQYF. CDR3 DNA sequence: TGTGCCAGCAGACCCCAAGCCCTCTCCAGCACAGATACGCAGTATTTT.

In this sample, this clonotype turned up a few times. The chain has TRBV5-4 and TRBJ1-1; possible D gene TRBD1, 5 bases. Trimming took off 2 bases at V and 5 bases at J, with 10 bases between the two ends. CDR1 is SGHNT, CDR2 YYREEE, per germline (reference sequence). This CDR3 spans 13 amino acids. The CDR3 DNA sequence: TGTGCCAGCAGCTTAGGGGAGGAAACTGAAGCTTTCTTT. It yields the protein CASSLGEETEAFF.

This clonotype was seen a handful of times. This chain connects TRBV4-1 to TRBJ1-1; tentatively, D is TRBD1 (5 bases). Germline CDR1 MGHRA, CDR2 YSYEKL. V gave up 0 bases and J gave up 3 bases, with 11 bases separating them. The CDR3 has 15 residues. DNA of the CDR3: TGCGCCAGCAGCCAAGATCCAGGGCAGGACACTGAAGCTTTCTTT. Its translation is CASSQDPGQDTEAFF.

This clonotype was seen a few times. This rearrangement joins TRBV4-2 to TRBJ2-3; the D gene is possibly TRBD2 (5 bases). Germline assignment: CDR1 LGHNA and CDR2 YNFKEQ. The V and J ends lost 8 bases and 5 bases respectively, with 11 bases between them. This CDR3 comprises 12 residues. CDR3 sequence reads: CASGGPGDTQYF. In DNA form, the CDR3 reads TGTGCCAGCGGAGGCCCGGGAGATACGCAGTATTTT.

The CDR3 reads CASSYETGGNEQFF. In DNA, the CDR3 is TGTGCCAGCAGTTACGAGACAGGGGGCAATGAGCAGTTCTTC. The chain carries TRBV6-2 or TRBV6-3 and TRBJ2-1; 9 nucleotides align to TRBD1. The CDR3 length is 14 residues. CDR1 is MNHEY, CDR2 SVGEGT, per germline. The trim removed 2 bases at V and 6 bases at J, leaving 2 bases unmatched.

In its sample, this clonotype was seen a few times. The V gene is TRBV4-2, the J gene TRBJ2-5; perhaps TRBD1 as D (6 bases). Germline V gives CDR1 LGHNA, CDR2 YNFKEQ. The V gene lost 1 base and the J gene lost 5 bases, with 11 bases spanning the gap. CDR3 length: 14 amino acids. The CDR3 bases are TGTGCCAGCAGCCAAGGCAGGGGAAGGGAGACCCAGTACTTC. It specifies CASSQGRGRETQYF.

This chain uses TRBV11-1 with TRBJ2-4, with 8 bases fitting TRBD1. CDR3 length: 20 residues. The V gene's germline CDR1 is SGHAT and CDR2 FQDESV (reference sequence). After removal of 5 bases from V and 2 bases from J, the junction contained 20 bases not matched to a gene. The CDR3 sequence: CASSVLEGQGQVRTKNIQYF. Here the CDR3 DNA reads TGTGCCAGCAGCGTTCTTGAAGGACAGGGTCAGGTTCGAACCAAAAACATTCAGTACTTC.

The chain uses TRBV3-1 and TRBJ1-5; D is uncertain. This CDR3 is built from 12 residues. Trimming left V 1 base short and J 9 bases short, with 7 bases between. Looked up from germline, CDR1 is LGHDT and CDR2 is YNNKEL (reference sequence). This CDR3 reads CASSQGPGPQHF. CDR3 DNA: TGTGCCAGCAGCCAAGGCCCGGGGCCCCAGCATTTT.

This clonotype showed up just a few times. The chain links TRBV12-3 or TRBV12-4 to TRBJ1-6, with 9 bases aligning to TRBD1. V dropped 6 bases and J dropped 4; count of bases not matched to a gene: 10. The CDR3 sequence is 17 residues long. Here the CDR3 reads CASRINRGRGYNSPLHF. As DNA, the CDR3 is TGTGCCAGCAGGATAAACAGGGGGCGTGGATATAATTCACCCCTCCACTTT.

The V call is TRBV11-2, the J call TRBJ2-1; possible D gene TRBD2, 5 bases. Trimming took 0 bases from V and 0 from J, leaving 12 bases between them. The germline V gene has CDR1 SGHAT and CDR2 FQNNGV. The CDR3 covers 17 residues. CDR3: CASSLDFASLSYNEQFF. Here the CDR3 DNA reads TGTGCCAGCAGCTTAGATTTTGCTAGCCTCTCCTACAATGAGCAGTTCTTC.

CDR3 DNA: TGTGCCAGCAGCTTAATACAGGGCCATGGCTACACCTTC. Residues: CASSLIQGHGYTF. The chain carries TRBV7-2 and TRBJ1-2, with D perhaps TRBD1 (6 bases). V was shortened by 2 bases and J by 6 bases, with 10 bases between the two germline ends. The CDR3 totals 13 residues. CDR1 is SGHTA, CDR2 FQGNSA, per germline.

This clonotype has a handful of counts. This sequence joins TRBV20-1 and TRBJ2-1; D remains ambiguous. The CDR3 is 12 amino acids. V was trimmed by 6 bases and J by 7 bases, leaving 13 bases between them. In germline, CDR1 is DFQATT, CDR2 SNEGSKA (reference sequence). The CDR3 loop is CSAVDRLNEQFF. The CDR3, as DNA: TGCAGTGCGGTGGACCGGCTGAATGAGCAGTTCTTC.

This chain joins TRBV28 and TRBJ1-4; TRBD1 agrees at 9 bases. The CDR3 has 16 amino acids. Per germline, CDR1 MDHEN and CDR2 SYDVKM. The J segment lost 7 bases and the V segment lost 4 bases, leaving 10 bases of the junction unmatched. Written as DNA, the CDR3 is TGTGCCAGCAGTTCCTCCGGGACAGGGTTGGGTGAAAAACTGTTTTTT. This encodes CASSSSGTGLGEKLFF.

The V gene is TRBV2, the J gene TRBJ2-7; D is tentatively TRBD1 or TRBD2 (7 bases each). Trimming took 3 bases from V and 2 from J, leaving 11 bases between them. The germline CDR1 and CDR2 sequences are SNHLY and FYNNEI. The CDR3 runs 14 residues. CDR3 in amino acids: CASSDAGGAYEQYF. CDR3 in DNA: TGTGCCAGCAGTGATGCAGGGGGGGCCTACGAGCAGTACTTC.

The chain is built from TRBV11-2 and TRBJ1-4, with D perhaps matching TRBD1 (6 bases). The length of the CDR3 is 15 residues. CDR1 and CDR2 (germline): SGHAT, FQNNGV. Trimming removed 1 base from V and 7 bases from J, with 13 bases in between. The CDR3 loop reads CASSLAWGLREKLFF. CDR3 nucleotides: TGTGCCAGCAGCTTAGCATGGGGGCTTCGTGAAAAACTGTTTTTT.

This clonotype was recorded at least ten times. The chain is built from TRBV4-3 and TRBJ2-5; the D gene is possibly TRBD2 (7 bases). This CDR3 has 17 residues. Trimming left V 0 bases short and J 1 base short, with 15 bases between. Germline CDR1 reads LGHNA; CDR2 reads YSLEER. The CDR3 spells CASSQDLRGGAQETQYF. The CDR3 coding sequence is TGCGCCAGCAGCCAAGATCTGAGGGGGGGGGCCCAAGAGACCCAGTACTTC.

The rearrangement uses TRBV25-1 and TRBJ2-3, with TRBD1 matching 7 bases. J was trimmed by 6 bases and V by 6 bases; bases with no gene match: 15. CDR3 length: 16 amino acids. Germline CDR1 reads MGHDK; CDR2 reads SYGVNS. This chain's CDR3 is CASREGFRGRWDTQYF. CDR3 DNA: TGTGCCAGCAGGGAAGGGTTCAGGGGGAGATGGGATACGCAGTATTTT.

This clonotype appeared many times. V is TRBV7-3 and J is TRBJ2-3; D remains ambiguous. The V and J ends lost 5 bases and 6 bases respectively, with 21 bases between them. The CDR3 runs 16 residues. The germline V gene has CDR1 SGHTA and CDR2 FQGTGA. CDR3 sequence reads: CASSEPFGPERDTQYF. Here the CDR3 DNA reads TGTGCCAGCAGCGAACCGTTCGGGCCAGAACGGGATACGCAGTATTTT.

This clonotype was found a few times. The CDR3 DNA reads TGCGCCAGCAGCTTGAGCGTGGCACCTACTGGTATTTTCTTT. Translated, it gives CASSLSVAPTGIFF. The chain combines TRBV5-1 with TRBJ1-1; no clear D. The germline CDR1 and CDR2 sequences are SGHRS and YFSETQ. The CDR3 contains 14 residues. Trimming stripped 1 base from V and 13 bases from J, with 20 bases between. The variable domain in full, with the rest retrieved from reference TRBV5-1 and TRBJ1-1, is KAGVTQTPRYLIKTRGQQVTLSCSPISGHRSVSWYQQTPGQGLQFLFEYFSETQRNKGNFPGRFSGRQFSNSRSEMNVSTLELGDSALYLCASSLSVAPTGIFFGQGTRLTVV.